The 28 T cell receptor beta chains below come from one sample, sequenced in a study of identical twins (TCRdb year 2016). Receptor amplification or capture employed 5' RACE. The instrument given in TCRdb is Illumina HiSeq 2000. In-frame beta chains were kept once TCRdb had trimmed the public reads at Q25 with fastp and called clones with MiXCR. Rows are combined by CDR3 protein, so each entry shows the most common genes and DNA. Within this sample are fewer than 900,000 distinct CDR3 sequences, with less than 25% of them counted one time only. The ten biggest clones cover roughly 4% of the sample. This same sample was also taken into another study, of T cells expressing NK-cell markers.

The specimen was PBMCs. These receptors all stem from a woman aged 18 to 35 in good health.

The CDR3 DNA is TGCAGTGCTAGGTCCCTTTTCTCGGGGGAGGAGAATGAAAAACTGTTTTTT. This codes for CSARSLFSGEENEKLFF. This rearrangement joins TRBV20-1 to TRBJ1-4, with a weak D call TRBD1 (5 bases). Trimming pared 3 bases from V and 5 bases from J, leaving 22 bases between. Germline assignment: CDR1 DFQATT and CDR2 SNEGSKA (reference sequence). This CDR3 contains 17 residues.

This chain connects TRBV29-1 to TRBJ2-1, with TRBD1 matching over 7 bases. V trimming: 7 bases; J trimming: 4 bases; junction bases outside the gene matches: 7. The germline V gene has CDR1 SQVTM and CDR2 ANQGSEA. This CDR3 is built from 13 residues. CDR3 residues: CSAIQGRYNEQFF. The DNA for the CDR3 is TGCAGCGCTATACAGGGGCGGTACAATGAGCAGTTCTTC.

Written as DNA, the CDR3 is TGCAGTGCAACGCTTTTGAGTTTTCGTTCCTACAATGAGCAGTTCTTC. Translating gives CSATLLSFRSYNEQFF. This chain joins TRBV20-1 and TRBJ2-1; D is undetermined. The V gene's germline CDR1 is DFQATT and CDR2 SNEGSKA (reference sequence). V lost 6 bases and J 1 base, leaving 19 bases between the germline ends. CDR3 length: 16 residues.

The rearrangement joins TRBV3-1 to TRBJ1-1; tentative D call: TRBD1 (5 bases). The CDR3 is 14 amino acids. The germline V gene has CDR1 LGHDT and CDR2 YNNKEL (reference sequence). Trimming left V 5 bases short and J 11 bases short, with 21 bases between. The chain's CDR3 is CASSDRGAERLAFF. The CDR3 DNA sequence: TGTGCCAGCAGCGATCGAGGGGCGGAAAGGCTGGCTTTCTTT.

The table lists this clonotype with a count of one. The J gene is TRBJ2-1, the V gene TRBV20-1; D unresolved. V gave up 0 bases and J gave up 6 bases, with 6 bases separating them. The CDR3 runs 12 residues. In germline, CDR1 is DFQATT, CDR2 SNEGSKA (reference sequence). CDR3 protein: CSARESTNEQFF. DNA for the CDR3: TGCAGTGCTAGAGAAAGTACCAATGAGCAGTTCTTC.

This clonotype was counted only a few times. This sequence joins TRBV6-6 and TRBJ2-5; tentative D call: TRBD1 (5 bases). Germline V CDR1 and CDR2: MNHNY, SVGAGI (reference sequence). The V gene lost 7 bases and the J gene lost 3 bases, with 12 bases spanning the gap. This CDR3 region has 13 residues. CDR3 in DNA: TGTGCCAGCACCCGGACAATAAAAGAGACCCAGTACTTC. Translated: CASTRTIKETQYF.

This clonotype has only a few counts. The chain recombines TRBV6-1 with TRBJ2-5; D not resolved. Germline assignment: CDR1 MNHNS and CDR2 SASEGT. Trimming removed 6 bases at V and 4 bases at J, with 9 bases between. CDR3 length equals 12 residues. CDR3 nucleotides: TGTGCCAGCAGCTGGTGGGGAGAGACCCAGTACTTC. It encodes CASSWWGETQYF.

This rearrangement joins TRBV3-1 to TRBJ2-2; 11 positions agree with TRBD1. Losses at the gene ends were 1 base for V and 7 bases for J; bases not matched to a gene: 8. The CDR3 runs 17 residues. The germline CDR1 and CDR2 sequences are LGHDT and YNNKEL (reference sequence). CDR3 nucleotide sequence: TGTGCCAGCAGCCAAGGTCCCGGACAGGGGGCTAACGGGGAGCTGTTTTTT. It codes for CASSQGPGQGANGELFF.

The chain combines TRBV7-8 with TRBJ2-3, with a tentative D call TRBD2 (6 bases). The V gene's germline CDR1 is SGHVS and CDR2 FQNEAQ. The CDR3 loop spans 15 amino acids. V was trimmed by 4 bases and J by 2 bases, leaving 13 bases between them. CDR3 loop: CASSSPGLNTDTQYF. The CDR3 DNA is TGTGCCAGCAGCTCACCGGGACTCAACACAGATACGCAGTATTTT.

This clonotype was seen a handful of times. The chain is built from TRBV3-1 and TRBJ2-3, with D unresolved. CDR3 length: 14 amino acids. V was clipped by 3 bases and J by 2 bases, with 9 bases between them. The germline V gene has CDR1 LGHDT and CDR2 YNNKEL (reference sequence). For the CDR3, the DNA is TGTGCCAGCAGCCAGGACCCTTTCACAGATACGCAGTATTTT. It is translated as CASSQDPFTDTQYF.

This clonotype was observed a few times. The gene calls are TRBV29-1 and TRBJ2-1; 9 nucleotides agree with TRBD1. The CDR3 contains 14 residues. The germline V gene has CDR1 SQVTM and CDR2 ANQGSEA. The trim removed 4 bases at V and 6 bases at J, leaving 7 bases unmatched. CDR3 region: CSVVTGGSGNEQFF. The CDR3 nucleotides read TGCAGCGTTGTCACAGGGGGCTCTGGCAATGAGCAGTTCTTC.

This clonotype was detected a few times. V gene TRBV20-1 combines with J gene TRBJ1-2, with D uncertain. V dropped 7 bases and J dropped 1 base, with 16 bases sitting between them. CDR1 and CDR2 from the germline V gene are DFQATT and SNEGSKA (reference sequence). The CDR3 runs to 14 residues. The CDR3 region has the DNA TGCAGTGTACGTCAGGAGCCCCTTAACTATGGCTACACCTTC. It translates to CSVRQEPLNYGYTF.

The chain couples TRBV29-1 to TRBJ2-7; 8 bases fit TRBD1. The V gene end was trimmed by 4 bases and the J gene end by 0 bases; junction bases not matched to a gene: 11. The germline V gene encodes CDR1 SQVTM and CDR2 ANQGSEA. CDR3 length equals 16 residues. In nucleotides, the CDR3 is TGCAGCGTTGTACCTTCGGGACAGGTCGCCTCCTACGAGCAGTACTTC. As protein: CSVVPSGQVASYEQYF.

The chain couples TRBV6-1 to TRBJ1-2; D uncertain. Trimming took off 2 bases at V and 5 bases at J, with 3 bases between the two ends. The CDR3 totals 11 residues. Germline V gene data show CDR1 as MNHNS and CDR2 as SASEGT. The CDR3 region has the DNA TGTGCCAGCAGTGAATTTTATGGCTACACCTTC. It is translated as CASSEFYGYTF.

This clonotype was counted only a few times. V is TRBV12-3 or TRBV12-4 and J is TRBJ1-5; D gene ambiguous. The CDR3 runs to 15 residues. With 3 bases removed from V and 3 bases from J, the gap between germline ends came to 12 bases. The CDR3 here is CASSLLQDANQPQHF. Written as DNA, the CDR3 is TGTGCCAGCAGTTTGTTGCAGGACGCCAATCAGCCCCAGCATTTT.

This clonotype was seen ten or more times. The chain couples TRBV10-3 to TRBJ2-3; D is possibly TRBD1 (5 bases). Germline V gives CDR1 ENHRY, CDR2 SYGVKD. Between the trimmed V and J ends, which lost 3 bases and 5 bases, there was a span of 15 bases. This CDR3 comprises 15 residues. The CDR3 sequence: CAISEQVAPLDTQYF. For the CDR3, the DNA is TGTGCCATCAGTGAACAGGTAGCCCCCCTAGATACGCAGTATTTT.

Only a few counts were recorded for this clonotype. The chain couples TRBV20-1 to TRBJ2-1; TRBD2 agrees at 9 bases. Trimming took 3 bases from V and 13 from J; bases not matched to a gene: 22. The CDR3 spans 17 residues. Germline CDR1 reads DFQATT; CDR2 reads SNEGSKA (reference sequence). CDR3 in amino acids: CSASGLPTASGDRGQFF. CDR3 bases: TGCAGTGCTAGTGGACTCCCAACGGCTAGCGGGGACCGGGGCCAGTTCTTC.

CDR3 nucleotide sequence: TGTGCCAGCAGCGTATCGCCGACAGGAGACTACGAGCAGTACTTC. Translating gives CASSVSPTGDYEQYF. V gene TRBV9 combines with J gene TRBJ2-7; D might be TRBD1 (6 bases). Germline V lookup: CDR1 SGDLS, CDR2 YYNGEE. The CDR3 has 15 amino acids. V gave up 1 base and J gave up 3 bases, with 14 bases separating them.

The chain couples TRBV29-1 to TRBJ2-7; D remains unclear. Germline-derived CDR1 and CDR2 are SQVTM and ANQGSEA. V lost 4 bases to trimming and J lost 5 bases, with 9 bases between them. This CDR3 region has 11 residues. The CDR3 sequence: CSVVNGDEQYF. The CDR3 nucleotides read TGCAGCGTTGTTAATGGGGACGAGCAGTACTTC.

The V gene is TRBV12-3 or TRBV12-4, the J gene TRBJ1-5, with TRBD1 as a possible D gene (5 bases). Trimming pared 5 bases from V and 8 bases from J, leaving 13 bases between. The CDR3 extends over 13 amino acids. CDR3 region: CASSRDSIKPQHF. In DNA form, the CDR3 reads TGTGCCAGCAGTCGGGACTCGATCAAGCCCCAGCATTTT.

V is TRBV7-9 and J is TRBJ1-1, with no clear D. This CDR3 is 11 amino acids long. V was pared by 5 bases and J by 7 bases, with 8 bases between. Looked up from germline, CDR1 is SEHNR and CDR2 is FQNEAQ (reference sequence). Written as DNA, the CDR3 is TGTGCCAGCAGCCGACGGAATGAAGCTTTCTTT. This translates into CASSRRNEAFF.

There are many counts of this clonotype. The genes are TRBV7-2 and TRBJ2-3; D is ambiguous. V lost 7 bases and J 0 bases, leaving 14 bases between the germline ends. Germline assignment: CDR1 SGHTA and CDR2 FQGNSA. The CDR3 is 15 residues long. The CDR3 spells CASTLGIFSTDTQYF. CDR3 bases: TGTGCCAGCACCCTAGGGATATTTAGCACAGATACGCAGTATTTT.

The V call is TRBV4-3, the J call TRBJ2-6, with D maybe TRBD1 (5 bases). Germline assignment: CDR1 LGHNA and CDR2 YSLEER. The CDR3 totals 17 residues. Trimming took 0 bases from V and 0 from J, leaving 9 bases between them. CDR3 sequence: CASSQDRVGSGANVLTF. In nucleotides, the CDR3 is TGCGCCAGCAGCCAAGACAGGGTGGGCTCTGGGGCCAACGTCCTGACTTTC.

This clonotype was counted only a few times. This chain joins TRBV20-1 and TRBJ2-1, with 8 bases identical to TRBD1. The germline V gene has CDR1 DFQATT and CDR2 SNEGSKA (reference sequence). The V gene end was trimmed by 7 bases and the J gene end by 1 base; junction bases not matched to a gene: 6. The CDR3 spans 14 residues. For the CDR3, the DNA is TGCAGTGTCAGGGGGCCGAGGTCCTACAATGAGCAGTTCTTC. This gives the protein CSVRGPRSYNEQFF.

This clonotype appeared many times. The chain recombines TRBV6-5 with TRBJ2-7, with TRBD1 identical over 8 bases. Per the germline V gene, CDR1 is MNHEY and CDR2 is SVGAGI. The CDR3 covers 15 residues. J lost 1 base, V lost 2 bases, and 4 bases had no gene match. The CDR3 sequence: CASSYPTGGSYEQYF. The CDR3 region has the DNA TGTGCCAGCAGTTACCCTACAGGGGGATCCTACGAGCAGTACTTC.

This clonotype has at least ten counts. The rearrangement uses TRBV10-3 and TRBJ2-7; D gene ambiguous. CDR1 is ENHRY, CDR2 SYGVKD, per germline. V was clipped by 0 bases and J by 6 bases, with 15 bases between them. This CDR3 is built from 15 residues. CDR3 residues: CAISESNVLLSEQYF. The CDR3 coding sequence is TGTGCCATCAGTGAGTCGAACGTGCTTCTGAGCGAGCAGTACTTC.

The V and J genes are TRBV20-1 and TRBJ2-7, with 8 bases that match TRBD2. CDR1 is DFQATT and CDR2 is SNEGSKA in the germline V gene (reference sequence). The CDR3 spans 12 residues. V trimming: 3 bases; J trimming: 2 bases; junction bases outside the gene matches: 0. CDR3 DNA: TGCAGTGCTAGCGGGAGGGCCTACGAGCAGTACTTC. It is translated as CSASGRAYEQYF.

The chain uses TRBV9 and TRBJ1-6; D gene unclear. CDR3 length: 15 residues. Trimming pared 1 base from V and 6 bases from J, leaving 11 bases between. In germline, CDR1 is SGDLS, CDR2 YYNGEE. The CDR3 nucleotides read TGTGCCAGCAGCGTAACAACGGATGGTAATTCACCCCTCCACTTT. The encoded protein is CASSVTTDGNSPLHF.